This T cell receptor (beta chain) was found in a study of identical twins. Regarding this clonotype: Its antigen is unknown.

Study conclusions and caveats: Memory repertoires showed no such pattern, whereas abundant cord blood beta clonotypes carried fewer insertions. Modeled out-of-frame TCR alpha sharing in monozygotic twins fell below observed levels.

One entry per CDR3 protein results from TCRdb running MiXCR on the 5' RACE reads. The table lists about 260,000 distinct CDR3 sequences, 5.5% to 7% of them singletons, with 3% to 4% in the top ten. CDR3 size: 17 residues. CDR1 SGHTA and CDR2 FQGTGA come from the germline V gene. V lost 1 base and J lost 0, with 10 bases in between. This same sample was also taken into another study, of yellow fever vaccine responses in identical twins.

The specimen was memory (CD45RO+) T cells sorted from blood. This sequence joins TRBV7-3 and TRBJ2-6; unclear D gene. The clonotype comes from a woman aged 18-29 years in good health. The CDR3 DNA reads TGTGCCAGCAGCTTAAGAGCGCCCGGCTCTGGGGCCAACGTCCTGACTTTC. This encodes CASSLRAPGSGANVLTF.